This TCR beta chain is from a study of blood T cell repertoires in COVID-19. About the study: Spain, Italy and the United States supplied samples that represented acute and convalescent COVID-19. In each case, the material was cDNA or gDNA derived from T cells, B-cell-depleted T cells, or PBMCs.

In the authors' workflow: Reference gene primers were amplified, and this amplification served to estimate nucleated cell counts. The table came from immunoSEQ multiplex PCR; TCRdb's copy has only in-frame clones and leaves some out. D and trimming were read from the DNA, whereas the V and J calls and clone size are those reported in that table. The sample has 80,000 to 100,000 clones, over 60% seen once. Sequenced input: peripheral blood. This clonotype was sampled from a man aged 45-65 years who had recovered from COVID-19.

The CDR3 protein is CASSQEWREAKNIQYF. CDR3 nucleotide sequence: TGCGCCAGCAGCCAAGAATGGCGGGAGGCCAAAAACATTCAGTACTTC. The gene calls are TRBV4-3 and TRBJ2-4; 7 nucleotides line up with TRBD2. With 0 bases clipped from V and 1 base from J, the junction kept 3 bases outside the gene matches. The V gene's germline CDR1 is LGHNA and CDR2 YSLEER. The CDR3 consists of 16 residues.